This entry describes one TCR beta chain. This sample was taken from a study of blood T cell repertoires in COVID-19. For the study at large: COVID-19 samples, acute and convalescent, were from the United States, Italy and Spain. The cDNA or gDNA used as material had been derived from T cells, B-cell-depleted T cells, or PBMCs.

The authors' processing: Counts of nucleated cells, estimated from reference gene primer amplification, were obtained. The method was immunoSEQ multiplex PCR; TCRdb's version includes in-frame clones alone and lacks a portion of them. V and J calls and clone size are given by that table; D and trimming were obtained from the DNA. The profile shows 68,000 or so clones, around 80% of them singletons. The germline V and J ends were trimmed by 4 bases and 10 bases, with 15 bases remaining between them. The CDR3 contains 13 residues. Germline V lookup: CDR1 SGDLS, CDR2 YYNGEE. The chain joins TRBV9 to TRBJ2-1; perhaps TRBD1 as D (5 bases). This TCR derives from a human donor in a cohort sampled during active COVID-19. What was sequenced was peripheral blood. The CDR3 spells CASSPQTQGEQFF. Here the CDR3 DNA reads TGTGCCAGCAGCCCTCAGACTCAGGGCGAGCAGTTCTTC.